These T cell receptor beta chains were read from a single sample in a study of blood T cell repertoires in COVID-19. Assay: immunoSEQ multiplex PCR; the TCRdb copy retains only in-frame clones and omits some. Here the sample spans roughly 250,000 clones, 70% to 75% being singletons. Material for sequencing was peripheral blood. Every receptor here comes from a woman over 75 with acute or convalescent COVID-19. Each CDR3 is given with its conserved first and last residue. D genes are given only for firm matches. The listing skips clone size in some rows; elsewhere it reads once, few, many or a size class.

V gene	D gene	J gene	clone size	CDR3 DNA	CDR3 protein
TRBV7-3	TRBD1	TRBJ1-1	.	TGTGCCAGCAGCGGACAGGGGAGGACTGAAGCTTTCTTT	CASSGQGRTEAFF
TRBV6-5	.	TRBJ2-1	many	TGTGCCAGCAGCGGCCGGGACACTAATTCATGGGAGCAGTTCTTC	CASSGRDTNSWEQFF
TRBV2	TRBD1	TRBJ1-2	.	TGTGCCAGCAGTGATGACAGGGGGAGTTCTTGGGGCTACACCTTC	CASSDDRGSSWGYTF
TRBV25-1	.	TRBJ1-6	few	TGTGCCAGCAGTGACCGGGTGAATTCACCCCTCCACTTT	CASSDRVNSPLHF
TRBV4-2	TRBD1	TRBJ1-4	.	TGTGCCAGCAGCCAAGGGGACAGGGCTAGGGAAAAACTGTTTTTT	CASSQGDRAREKLFF
TRBV6-2/TRBV6-3	.	TRBJ2-6	few	TGTGCCAGCAGTGGAGTGGGGGCCAACGTCCTGACTTTC	CASSGVGANVLTF
TRBV6-2/TRBV6-3	.	TRBJ1-4	.	TGTGCCAGCAGTTATTGGAGCTTAACAACTAATGAAAAACTGTTTTTT	CASSYWSLTTNEKLFF
TRBV25-1	.	TRBJ1-3	.	TGTGCCAGCAGTGAATGGCAGGGACAAAGCTCTGGAAACACCATATATTTT	CASSEWQGQSSGNTIYF
TRBV30	.	TRBJ2-4	.	TGTGCCTGGAGTTCGGGGAATCAAAACATTCAGTACTTC	CAWSSGNQNIQYF
TRBV30	.	TRBJ1-1	.	TGTGCCTGGAGTAAGTTGGGCCGAACCCGGAACACTGAAGCTTTCTTT	CAWSKLGRTRNTEAFF
TRBV20-1	.	TRBJ2-3	.	TGCAGTGCTACTAAATGGGATACGCAGTATTTT	CSATKWDTQYF
TRBV23-1	TRBD1	TRBJ1-2	.	TGCGCCAGCAGTAATACAGGGGGCGCGGATCATCCCTCTCTATATGGCTACACCTTC	CASSNTGGADHPSLYGYTF
TRBV5-5	.	TRBJ1-3	few	TGTGCCAGCAGCTGGACAGACGGAAACACCATATATTTT	CASSWTDGNTIYF
TRBV12-3/TRBV12-4	.	TRBJ1-1	.	TGTGCCAGCAGTTTCGGGGGGGACACTGAAGCTTTCTTT	CASSFGGDTEAFF
TRBV5-4	TRBD2	TRBJ2-7	.	TGTGCCAGCAGCTTTGTGACGGGAGGGCCTGACGAGCAGTACTTC	CASSFVTGGPDEQYF
TRBV14	TRBD1	TRBJ1-2	.	TGTGCCAGCAGCCCACACGGCGACAGGGAGAGTGGCTACACCTTC	CASSPHGDRESGYTF
TRBV5-1	.	TRBJ1-5	.	TGCGCCAGCAGCTTGGATGGGGGCCGCAATCAGCCCCAGCATTTT	CASSLDGGRNQPQHF
TRBV15	TRBD1	TRBJ1-1	once	TGTGCCACCAGCAGACTGGGGCAGGGGGTCACTGAAGCTTTCTTT	CATSRLGQGVTEAFF
TRBV6-2/TRBV6-3	.	TRBJ2-2	.	TGTGCCAGCAGTTCCAAGGAGTGGGGGGAGCTGTTTTTT	CASSSKEWGELFF
TRBV7-2	.	TRBJ1-6	.	TGTGCCAGCAGCGCTACAGGGAGCAGGGCCTATAATTCACCCCTCCACTTT	CASSATGSRAYNSPLHF
TRBV29-1	TRBD1	TRBJ1-1	.	TGCAGCGTTGGGACAGGGGGCACTGAAGCTTTCTTT	CSVGTGGTEAFF
TRBV27	.	TRBJ1-5	once	TGTGCCAGCAGTTTATCCGGTTGGCAGCCCCAGCATTTT	CASSLSGWQPQHF
TRBV11-2	TRBD1	TRBJ2-7	.	TGTGCCAGCAGCTTAGTAGGGCCAGGGGGCTACGAGCAGTACTTC	CASSLVGPGGYEQYF
TRBV11-3	TRBD2	TRBJ2-3	.	TGTGCCAGCAGCCGGGACTACACAGATACGCAGTATTTT	CASSRDYTDTQYF
TRBV6-5	.	TRBJ2-5	.	TGTGCCAGCAGGTCCCTCACTTCTCAAGAGACCCAGTACTTC	CASRSLTSQETQYF
TRBV2	.	TRBJ1-1	few	TGTGCCAGCGGCGGGGTAGCGAACACTGAAGCTTTCTTT	CASGGVANTEAFF
TRBV19	TRBD2	TRBJ2-3	.	TGTGCCAGTAGTATAGATCTATTTGGGGGAGGGCCCGGGACTCGCCCATGGGATACGCAGTATTTT	CASSIDLFGGGPGTRPWDTQYF